This T cell receptor beta chain was sequenced during a study of blood T cell repertoires in COVID-19. As for the study in general: T cells, B-cell-depleted T cells, or PBMCs provided the cDNA or gDNA that served as material.

Sequencing was performed with immunoSEQ multiplex PCR; in TCRdb, only in-frame clones are kept and a portion is missing. The repertoire holds some 200,000 clones, with approximately 85% as singletons. V dropped 6 bases and J dropped 6; count of bases not matched to a gene: 11. The CDR3 contains 14 residues. Germline lookup yields CDR1 SGHRS and CDR2 YFSETQ. Seattle enrolled patients during active infection and tracked them longitudinally. The chain is built from TRBV5-1 and TRBJ1-2, with TRBD1 matching 7 bases. The sequence was obtained from a woman in her 70s with COVID-19, enrolled during active disease. Input material: peripheral blood. The CDR3 DNA reads TGCGCCAGCAAGAGAGGACAGGAGGAAGATGGCTACACCTTC. Translation: CASKRGQEEDGYTF.